Listed below are T cell receptor beta chains from one sample, sequenced in a study of hypomethylating agent response in myelodysplastic syndrome. Sequencing used immunoSEQ multiplex PCR; TCRdb keeps in-frame clones, though not all of them. The repertoire holds fewer than 3,000 clones, with around 82% as singletons. This specimen was bone marrow, taken before or after starting hypomethylating agent treatment for myelodysplastic syndrome (not recorded which). These receptors were taken from a human donor with myelodysplastic syndrome. Each CDR3 is given with its conserved first and last residue. D genes are given only for firm matches. For some rows the clone size is stated as once, few or many, or as a class when expanded; others skip it.

v_gene,d_gene,abundance,j_gene,CDR3nt,CDR3aa
TRBV5-1,TRBD1,NA,TRBJ2-3,TGCGCCAGCAGCTTCGGACAGGGGGCGAATACGCAGTATTTT,CASSFGQGANTQYF
TRBV7-2,NA,once,TRBJ2-7,TGTGCCAGCAGCGCCCCGTCGCGTGAGCAGTACTTC,CASSAPSREQYF
TRBV5-1,TRBD1,NA,TRBJ1-6,TGCGCCAGCAGGGGACAGGGGGCTGATAATTCACCCCTCCACTTT,CASRGQGADNSPLHF
TRBV5-1,TRBD2,NA,TRBJ2-3,TGCGCCAGCACACTGGGGGGGTTCACAGATACGCAGTATTTT,CASTLGGFTDTQYF
TRBV7-7,TRBD1,NA,TRBJ2-5,TGTGCCAGCAGCCTTGGGACAGTCCAAGAGACCCAGTACTTC,CASSLGTVQETQYF
TRBV5-1,NA,NA,TRBJ2-5,TGCGCCAGCAGCTCAGAAGGGACCCAGTACTTC,CASSSEGTQYF
TRBV7-8,TRBD1,NA,TRBJ2-5,TGTGCCAGCAGCCCGCCGGGACAGGGAGTTTCGCAGTACTTC,CASSPPGQGVSQYF
TRBV18,NA,NA,TRBJ1-4,TGTGCCAGCTCACCACTGGACAGTCAGAATGAAAAACTGTTTTTT,CASSPLDSQNEKLFF
TRBV7-9,NA,few,TRBJ2-2,TGTGCCAGCAGCAGACAGGTCCTCTCGGCCGGGGAGCTGTTTTTT,CASSRQVLSAGELFF
TRBV5-4,TRBD1,once,TRBJ1-2,TGTGCCAGCAGCTTGCGGACAGGGGGGAACTATGGCTACACCTTC,CASSLRTGGNYGYTF
TRBV28,TRBD2,NA,TRBJ2-5,TGTGCCAGCAAGACTAGCGGGAGTGAGCCCCAGTACTTC,CASKTSGSEPQYF
TRBV11-2,NA,NA,TRBJ2-6,TGTGCCAGCAGCCACCTCAAGCAACAAAGTCGGGCCAACGTCCTGACTTTC,CASSHLKQQSRANVLTF
TRBV6-1,TRBD1,NA,TRBJ1-1,TGTGCCAGCAGCGTGGACAGGGGAGACACTGAAGCTTTCTTT,CASSVDRGDTEAFF
TRBV7-2,NA,NA,TRBJ1-2,TGTGCCAGCAGCTTAGGCCAGGGAGGGGACGACTATGGCTACACCTTC,CASSLGQGGDDYGYTF
TRBV7-3,NA,NA,TRBJ2-7,TGTGCCAGCAGCTTGGGGGCAGGAGGGTACGAGCAGTACTTC,CASSLGAGGYEQYF
TRBV19,NA,once,TRBJ1-1,TGTGCCAGTAGTATAGGCCAGGGGAACACTGAAGCTTTCTTT,CASSIGQGNTEAFF
TRBV7-6,NA,NA,TRBJ1-2,TGTGCCAGCAGGGGAGGCCAAGGAGATTATGGCTACACCTTC,CASRGGQGDYGYTF
TRBV5-1,TRBD2,NA,TRBJ2-3,TGCGCCAGCAGCATCACTAGCGGGACAGATACGCAGTATTTT,CASSITSGTDTQYF
TRBV6-6,NA,NA,TRBJ2-6,TGTGCCAGCAGCTCCCACTCTGGGGCCAACGTCCTGACTTTC,CASSSHSGANVLTF
TRBV7-2,TRBD2,once,TRBJ2-1,TGTGCCAGCAGCCCTCAGACCGGGACTAGCGAGCAGTTCTTC,CASSPQTGTSEQFF
TRBV7-2,TRBD2,NA,TRBJ2-3,TGTGCCAGCAGCTCGGGACTAGCGGGGGGGCCGGTAGATACGCAGTATTTT,CASSSGLAGGPVDTQYF
TRBV11-3,NA,NA,TRBJ2-1,TGTGCCAGCAGCTCGAAAATCGTCCAGTTCTTC,CASSSKIVQFF
TRBV6-1,NA,NA,TRBJ2-7,TGTGCCAGCAGTGAAACACAGTTTGTTATTTACGGGCAGTACTTC,CASSETQFVIYGQYF
TRBV6-5,NA,NA,TRBJ2-7,TGTGCCAGCAGAACATCCTACGAGCAGTACTTC,CASRTSYEQYF
TRBV7-2,NA,NA,TRBJ2-6,TGTGCCAGCAGCTTAGTGGGGTCTGGGGCCAACGTCCTGACTTTC,CASSLVGSGANVLTF
TRBV28,TRBD2,NA,TRBJ2-7,TGTGCCAGCAGTTTATATACTAGCGGCGCGGGCTACGAGCAGTACTTC,CASSLYTSGAGYEQYF